The entry below describes one TCR beta chain. The data stem from a study of T cell responses to AZD1222 COVID-19 vaccine. The method was immunoSEQ multiplex PCR; TCRdb's version includes in-frame clones alone and lacks a portion of them. The table lists some 80,000 clones, more than 70% of them singletons. Sequences were derived from peripheral blood, sampled 28 days after the second dose of the MenACWY control vaccine. The clonotype comes from an adult who received the MenACWY meningococcal vaccine as a control.

Here the CDR3 reads CASSFRDSNDQKLFF. Written as DNA, the CDR3 is TGTGCCAGCAGTTTCCGCGATAGTAATGATCAAAAACTGTTTTTT. The gene calls are TRBV6-6 and TRBJ1-4; D not certain. The germline V gene encodes CDR1 MNHNY and CDR2 SVGAGI (reference sequence). CDR3 length: 15 amino acids. Between the trimmed V and J ends, which lost 4 bases and 9 bases, there was a span of 18 bases.